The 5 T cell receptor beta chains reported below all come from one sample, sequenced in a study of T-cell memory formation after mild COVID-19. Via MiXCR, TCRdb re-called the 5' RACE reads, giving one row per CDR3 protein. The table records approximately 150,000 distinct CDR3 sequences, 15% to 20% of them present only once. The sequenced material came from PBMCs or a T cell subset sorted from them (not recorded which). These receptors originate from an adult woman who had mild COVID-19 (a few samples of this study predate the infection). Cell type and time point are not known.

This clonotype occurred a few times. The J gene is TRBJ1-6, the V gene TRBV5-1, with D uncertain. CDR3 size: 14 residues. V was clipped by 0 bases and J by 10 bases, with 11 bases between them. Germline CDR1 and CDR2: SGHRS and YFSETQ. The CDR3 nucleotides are TGCGCCAGCAGCTTGGCCGGGTACGGCTCACCCCTCCACTTT. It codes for CASSLAGYGSPLHF.

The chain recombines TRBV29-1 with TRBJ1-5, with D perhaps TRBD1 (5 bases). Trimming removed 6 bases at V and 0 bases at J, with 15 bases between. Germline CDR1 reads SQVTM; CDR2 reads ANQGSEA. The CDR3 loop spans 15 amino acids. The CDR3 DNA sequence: TGCAGCGTCGGGTGGGGGACGGATAGCAATCAGCCCCAGCATTTT. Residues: CSVGWGTDSNQPQHF.

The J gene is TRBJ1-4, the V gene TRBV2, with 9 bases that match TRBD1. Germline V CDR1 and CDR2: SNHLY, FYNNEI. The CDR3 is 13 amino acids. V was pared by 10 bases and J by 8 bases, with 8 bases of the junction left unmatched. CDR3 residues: CATRTGVVEKLFF. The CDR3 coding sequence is TGTGCCACTAGGACAGGGGTGGTGGAAAAACTGTTTTTT. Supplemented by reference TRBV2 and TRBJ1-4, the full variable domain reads EPEVTQTPSHQVTQMGQEVILRCVPISNHLYFYWYRQILGQKVEFLVSFYNNEISEKSEIFDDQFSVERPDGSNFTLKIRSTKLEDSAMYFCATRTGVVEKLFFGSGTQLSVL.

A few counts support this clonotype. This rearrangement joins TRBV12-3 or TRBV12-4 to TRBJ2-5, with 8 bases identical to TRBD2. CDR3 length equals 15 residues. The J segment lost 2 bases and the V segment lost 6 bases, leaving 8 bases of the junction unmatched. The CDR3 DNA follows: TGTGCCAGCAGCAAGCGGGAGACACTGCAAGAGACCCAGTACTTC. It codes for CASSKRETLQETQYF.

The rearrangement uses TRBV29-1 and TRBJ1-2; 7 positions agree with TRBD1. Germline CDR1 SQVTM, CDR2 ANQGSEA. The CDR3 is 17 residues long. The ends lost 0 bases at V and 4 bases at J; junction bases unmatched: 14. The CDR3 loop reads CSVEDRGQSLLRYGYTF. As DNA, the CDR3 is TGCAGCGTTGAAGATCGGGGACAGTCCCTACTGCGCTATGGCTACACCTTC.